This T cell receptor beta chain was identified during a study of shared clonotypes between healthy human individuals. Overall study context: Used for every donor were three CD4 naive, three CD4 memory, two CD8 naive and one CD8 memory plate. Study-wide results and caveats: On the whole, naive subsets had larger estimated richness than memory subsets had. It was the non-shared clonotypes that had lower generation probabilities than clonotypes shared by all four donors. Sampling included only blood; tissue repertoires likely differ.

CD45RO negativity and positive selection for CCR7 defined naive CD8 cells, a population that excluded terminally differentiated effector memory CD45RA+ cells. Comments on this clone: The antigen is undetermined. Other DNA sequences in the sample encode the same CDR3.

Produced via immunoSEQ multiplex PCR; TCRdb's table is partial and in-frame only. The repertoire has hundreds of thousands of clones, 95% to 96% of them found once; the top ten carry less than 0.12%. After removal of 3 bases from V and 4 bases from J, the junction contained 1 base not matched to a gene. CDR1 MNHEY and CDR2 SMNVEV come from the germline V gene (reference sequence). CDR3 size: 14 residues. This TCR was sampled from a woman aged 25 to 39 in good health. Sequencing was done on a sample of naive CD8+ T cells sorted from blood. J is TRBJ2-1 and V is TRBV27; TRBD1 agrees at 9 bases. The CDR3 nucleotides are TGTGCCAGCAGTTTGGGACAGGGATACAATGAGCAGTTCTTC. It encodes CASSLGQGYNEQFF.